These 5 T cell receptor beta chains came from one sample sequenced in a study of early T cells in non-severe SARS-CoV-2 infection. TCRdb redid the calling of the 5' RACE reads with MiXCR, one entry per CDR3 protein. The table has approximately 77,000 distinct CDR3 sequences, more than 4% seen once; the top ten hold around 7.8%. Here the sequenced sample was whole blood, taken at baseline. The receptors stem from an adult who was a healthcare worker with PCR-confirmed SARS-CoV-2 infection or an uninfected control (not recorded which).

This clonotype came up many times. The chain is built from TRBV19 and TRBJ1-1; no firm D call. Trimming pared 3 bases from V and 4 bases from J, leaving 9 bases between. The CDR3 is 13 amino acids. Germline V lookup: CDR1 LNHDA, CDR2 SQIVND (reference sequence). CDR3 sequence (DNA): TGTGCCAGTAGTATGGAGTGGGGCACTGAAGCTTTCTTT. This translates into CASSMEWGTEAFF.

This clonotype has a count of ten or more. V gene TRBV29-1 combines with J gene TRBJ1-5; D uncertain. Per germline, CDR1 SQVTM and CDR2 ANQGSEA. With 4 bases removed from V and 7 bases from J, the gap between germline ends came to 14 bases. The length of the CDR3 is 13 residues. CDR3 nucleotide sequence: TGCAGCGTTGGGGAGGGCACCGGGCAGCCCCAGCATTTT. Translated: CSVGEGTGQPQHF.

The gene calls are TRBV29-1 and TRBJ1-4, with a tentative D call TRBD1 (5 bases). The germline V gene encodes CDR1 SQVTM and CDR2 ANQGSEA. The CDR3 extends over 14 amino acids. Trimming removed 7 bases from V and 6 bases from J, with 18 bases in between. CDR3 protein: CSDDRDGTDEKLFF. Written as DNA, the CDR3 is TGCAGCGACGACCGGGACGGAACCGATGAAAAACTGTTTTTT.

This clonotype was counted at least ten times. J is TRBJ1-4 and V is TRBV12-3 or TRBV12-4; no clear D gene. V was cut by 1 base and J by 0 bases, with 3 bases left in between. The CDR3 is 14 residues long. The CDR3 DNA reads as TGTGCCAGCAGTTTAGGGGCAACTAATGAAAAACTGTTTTTT. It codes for CASSLGATNEKLFF.

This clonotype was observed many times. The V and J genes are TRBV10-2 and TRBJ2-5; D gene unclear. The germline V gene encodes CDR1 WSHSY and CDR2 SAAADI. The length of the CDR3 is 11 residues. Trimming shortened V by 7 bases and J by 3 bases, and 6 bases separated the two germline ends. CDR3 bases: TGCGCCAGCAAAGAGGAAGAGACCCAGTACTTC. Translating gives CASKEEETQYF.